The 2 T cell receptor beta chains below were found in one sample sequenced in a study of technical replicates of blood from a few donors. Repertoires were generated with immunoSEQ multiplex PCR, while TCRdb's copy carries only in-frame clones and drops some. Of just under 60,000 clones listed, roughly nine tenths are singletons. The sample comprised PBMCs. The receptors come from a human donor in good health. Some clones in this sample may be carry-over from other donors' samples.

The chain combines TRBV6-6 with TRBJ1-2; D is perhaps TRBD1 (5 bases). The CDR3 totals 15 residues. Germline V gives CDR1 MNHNY, CDR2 SVGAGI (reference sequence). Trimming removed 0 bases at V and 1 base at J, with 9 bases between. The CDR3: CASSYSNQGNYGYTF. DNA for the CDR3: TGTGCCAGCAGTTACTCGAACCAGGGTAACTATGGCTACACCTTC.

This chain links TRBV5-4 with TRBJ2-1; a weak D match, TRBD2 (5 bases). The CDR3 extends over 17 amino acids. The V end lost 0 bases, the J end lost 15 bases, and 28 bases lay between the germline ends. From germline, CDR1 is SGHNT and CDR2 YYREEE (reference sequence). The CDR3: CASSLGASRAEGRNTFF. The CDR3 DNA reads TGTGCCAGCAGCTTGGGCGCTAGCAGAGCAGAGGGCCGGAACACGTTCTTC.